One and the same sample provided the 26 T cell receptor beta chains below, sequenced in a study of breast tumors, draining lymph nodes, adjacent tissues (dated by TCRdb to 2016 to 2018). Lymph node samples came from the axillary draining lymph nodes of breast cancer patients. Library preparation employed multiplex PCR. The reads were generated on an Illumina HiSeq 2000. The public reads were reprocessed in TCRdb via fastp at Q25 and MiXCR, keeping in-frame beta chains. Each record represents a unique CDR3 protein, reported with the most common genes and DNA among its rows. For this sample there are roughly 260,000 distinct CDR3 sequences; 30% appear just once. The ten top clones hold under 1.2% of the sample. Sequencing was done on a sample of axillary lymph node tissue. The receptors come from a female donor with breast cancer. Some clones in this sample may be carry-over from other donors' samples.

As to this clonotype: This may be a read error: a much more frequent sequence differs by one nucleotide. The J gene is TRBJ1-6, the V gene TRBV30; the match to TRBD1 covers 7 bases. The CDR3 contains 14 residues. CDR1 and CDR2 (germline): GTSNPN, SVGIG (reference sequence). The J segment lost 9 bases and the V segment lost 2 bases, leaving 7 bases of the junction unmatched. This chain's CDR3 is CAWSQRQGCSPLHF. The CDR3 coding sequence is TGTGCCTGGAGTCAAAGACAGGGTTGTTCACCCCTCCACTTT. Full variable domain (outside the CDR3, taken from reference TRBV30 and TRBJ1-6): SQTIHQWPATLVQPVGSPLSLECTVEGTSNPNLYWYRQAAGRGLQLLFYSVGIGQISSEVPQNLSASRPQDRQFILSSKKLLLSDSGFYLCAWSQRQGCSPLHFGNGTRLTVT.

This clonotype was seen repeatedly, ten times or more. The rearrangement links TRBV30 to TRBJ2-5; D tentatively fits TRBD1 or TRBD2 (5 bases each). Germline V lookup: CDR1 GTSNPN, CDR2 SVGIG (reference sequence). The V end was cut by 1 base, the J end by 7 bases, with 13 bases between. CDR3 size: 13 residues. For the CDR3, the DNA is TGTGCCTGGAGTGCTAGGGGCCGGGGGACCCAGTACTTC. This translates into CAWSARGRGTQYF.

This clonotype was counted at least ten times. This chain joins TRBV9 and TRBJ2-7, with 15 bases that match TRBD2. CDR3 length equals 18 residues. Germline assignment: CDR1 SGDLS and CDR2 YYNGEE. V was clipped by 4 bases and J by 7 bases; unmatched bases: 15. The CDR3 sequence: CASSTGLAGGPMGGEQYF. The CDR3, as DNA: TGTGCCAGCAGCACCGGACTAGCGGGAGGGCCCATGGGGGGTGAGCAGTACTTC.

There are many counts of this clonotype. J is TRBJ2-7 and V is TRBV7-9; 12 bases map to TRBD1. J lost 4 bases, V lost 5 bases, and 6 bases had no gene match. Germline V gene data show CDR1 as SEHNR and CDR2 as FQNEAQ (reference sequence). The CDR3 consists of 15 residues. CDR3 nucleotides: TGTGCCAGCAGCCTATGGGACAGGGGGCTTTACGAGCAGTACTTC. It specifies CASSLWDRGLYEQYF.

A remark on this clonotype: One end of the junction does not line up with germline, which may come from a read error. As DNA, the CDR3 is TGTGCCAGCAGTCACTCGCCAGGGGGCTCCTATAATTCACCCCTCCACTTT. Its translation: CASSHSPGGSYNSPLHF. J is TRBJ1-6 and V is TRBV6-5; TRBD1 agrees at 7 bases. CDR1 MNHEY and CDR2 SVGAGI come from the germline V gene. The CDR3 loop spans 17 amino acids.

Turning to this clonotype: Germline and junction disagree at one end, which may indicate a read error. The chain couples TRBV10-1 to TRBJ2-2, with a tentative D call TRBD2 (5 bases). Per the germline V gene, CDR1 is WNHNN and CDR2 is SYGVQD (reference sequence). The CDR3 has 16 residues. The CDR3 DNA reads TGCGCCAGCAGTGAGTCGGAGGCAGGAGAACACCGGGGAGCTATTTTT. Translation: CASSESEAGEHRGAIF.

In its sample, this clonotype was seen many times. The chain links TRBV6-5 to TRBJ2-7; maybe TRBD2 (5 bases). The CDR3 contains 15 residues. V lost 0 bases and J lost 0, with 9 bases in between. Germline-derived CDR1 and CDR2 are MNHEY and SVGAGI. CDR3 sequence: CASSYSKRSSYEQYF. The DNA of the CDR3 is TGTGCCAGCAGTTACTCGAAGCGGAGCTCCTACGAGCAGTACTTC.

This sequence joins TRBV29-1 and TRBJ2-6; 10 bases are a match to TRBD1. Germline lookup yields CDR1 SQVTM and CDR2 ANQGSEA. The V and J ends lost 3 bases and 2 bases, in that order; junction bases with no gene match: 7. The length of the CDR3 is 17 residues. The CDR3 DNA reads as TGCAGCGTTGATGAGGGGGGGACAGGGGCTGGGGCCAACGTCCTGACTTTC. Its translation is CSVDEGGTGAGANVLTF.

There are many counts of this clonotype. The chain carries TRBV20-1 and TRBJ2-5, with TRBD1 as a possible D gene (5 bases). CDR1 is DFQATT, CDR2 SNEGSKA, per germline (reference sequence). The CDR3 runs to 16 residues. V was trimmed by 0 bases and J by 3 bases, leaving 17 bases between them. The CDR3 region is CSARDFPGAPKETQYF. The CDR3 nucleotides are TGCAGTGCTAGAGATTTTCCTGGGGCCCCCAAAGAGACCCAGTACTTC.

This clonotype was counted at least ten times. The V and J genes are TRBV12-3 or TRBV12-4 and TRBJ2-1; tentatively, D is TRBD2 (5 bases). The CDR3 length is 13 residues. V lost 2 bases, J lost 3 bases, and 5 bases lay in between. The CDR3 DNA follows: TGTGCCAGCAGTTTAACTAGCTACAATGAGCAGTTCTTC. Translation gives CASSLTSYNEQFF.

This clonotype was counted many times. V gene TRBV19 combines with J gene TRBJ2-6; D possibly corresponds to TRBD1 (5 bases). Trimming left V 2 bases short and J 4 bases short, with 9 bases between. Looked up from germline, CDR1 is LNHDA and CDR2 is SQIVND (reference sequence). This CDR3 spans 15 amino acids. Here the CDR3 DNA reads TGTGCCAGTAGTATACAGGGCTTCGGGGCCAACGTCCTGACTTTC. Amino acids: CASSIQGFGANVLTF. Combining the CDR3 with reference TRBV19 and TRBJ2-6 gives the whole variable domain DGGITQSPKYLFRKEGQNVTLSCEQNLNHDAMYWYRQDPGQGLRLIYYSQIVNDFQKGDIAEGYSVSREKKESFPLTVTSAQKNPTAFYLCASSIQGFGANVLTFGAGSRLTVL.

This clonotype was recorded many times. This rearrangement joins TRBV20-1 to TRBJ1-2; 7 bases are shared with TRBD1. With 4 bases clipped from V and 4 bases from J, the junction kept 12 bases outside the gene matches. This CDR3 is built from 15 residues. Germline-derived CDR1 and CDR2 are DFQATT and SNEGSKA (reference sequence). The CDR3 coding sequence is TGCAGTGCTACTCCCAATGACAGGGACCCCTATGGCTACACCTTC. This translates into CSATPNDRDPYGYTF.

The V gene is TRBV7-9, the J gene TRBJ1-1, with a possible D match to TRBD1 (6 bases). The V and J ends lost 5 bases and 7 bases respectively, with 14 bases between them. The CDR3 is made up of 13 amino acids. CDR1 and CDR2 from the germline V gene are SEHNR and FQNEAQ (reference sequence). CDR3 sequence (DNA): TGTGCCAGCAGCCAAGGACAGCCGTTTGAAGCTTTCTTT. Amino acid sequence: CASSQGQPFEAFF.

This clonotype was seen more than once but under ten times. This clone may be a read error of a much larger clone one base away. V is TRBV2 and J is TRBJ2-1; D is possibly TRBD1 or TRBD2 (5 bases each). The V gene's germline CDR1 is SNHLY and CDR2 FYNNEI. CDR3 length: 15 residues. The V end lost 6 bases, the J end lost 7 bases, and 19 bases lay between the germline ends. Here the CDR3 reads CASRALPGRMNEQFF. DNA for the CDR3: TGTGCCAGCAGGGCTCTACCGGGACGCATGAATGAGCAGTTCTTC. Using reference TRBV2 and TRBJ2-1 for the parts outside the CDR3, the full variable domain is EPEVTQTPSHQVTQMGQEVILRCVPISNHLYFYWYRQILGQKVEFLVSFYNNEISEKSEIFDDQFSVERPDGSNFTLKIRSTKLEDSAMYFCASRALPGRMNEQFFGPGTRLTVL.

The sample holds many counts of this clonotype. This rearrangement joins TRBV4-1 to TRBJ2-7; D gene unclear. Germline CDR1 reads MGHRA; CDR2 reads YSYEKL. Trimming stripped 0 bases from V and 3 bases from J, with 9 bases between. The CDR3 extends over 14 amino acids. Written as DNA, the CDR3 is TGCGCCAGCAGCCAAGACTCACCGTACTACGAGCAGTACTTC. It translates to CASSQDSPYYEQYF.

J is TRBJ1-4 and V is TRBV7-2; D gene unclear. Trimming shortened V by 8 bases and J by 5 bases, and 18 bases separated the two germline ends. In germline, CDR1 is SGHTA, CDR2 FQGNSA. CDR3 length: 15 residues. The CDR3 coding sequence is TGTGCCAGCTGCCCAGAGCTGGCGTCAAATGAAAAACTGTTTTTT. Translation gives CASCPELASNEKLFF.

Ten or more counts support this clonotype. CDR3: CSARLFQDTQYF. Here the CDR3 DNA reads TGCAGTGCTAGATTGTTCCAAGATACGCAGTATTTT. This chain uses TRBV20-1 with TRBJ2-3; D ambiguous. Germline lookup yields CDR1 DFQATT and CDR2 SNEGSKA (reference sequence). V lost 2 bases and J 5 bases, leaving 8 bases between the germline ends. The CDR3 spans 12 residues.

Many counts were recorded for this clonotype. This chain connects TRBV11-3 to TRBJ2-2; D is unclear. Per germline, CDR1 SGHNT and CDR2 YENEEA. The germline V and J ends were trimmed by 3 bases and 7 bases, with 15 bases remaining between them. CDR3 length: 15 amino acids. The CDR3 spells CASSFSHNSYGELFF. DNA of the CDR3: TGTGCCAGCAGCTTTAGTCACAATAGTTACGGGGAGCTGTTTTTT.

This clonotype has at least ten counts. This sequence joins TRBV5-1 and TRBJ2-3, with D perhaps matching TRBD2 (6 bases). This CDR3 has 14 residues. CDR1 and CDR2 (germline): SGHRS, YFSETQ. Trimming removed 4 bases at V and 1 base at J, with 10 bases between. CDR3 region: CASSGGVGTDTQYF. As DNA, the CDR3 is TGCGCCAGCAGCGGCGGGGTCGGCACAGATACGCAGTATTTT.

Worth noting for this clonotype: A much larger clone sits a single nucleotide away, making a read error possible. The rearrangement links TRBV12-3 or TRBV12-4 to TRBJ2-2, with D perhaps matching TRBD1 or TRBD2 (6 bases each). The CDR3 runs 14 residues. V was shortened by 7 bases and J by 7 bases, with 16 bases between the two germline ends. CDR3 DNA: TGTGCCAGCACTAACATAGGGGGGATCGGGGAGCTGTTTTTT. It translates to CASTNIGGIGELFF.

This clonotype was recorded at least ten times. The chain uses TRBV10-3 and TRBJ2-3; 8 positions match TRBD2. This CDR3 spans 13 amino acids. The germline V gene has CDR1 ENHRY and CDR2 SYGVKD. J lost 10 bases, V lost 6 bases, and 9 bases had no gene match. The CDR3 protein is CAISDGREVSQYF. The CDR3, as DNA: TGTGCCATCAGCGACGGGCGGGAGGTTTCGCAGTATTTT.

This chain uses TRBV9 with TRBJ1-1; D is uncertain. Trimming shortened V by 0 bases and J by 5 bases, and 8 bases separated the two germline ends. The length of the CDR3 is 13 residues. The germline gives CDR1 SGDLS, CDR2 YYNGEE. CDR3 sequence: CASSVEGQTEAFF. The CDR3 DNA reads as TGTGCCAGCAGCGTAGAGGGCCAAACTGAAGCTTTCTTT.

The CDR3 loop reads CSASRVASNQPQHF. CDR3 coding DNA: TGCAGTGCTTCCAGGGTGGCGAGCAATCAGCCCCAGCATTTT. The J gene is TRBJ1-5, the V gene TRBV20-1, with a weak D call TRBD1 (5 bases). The CDR3 sequence is 14 residues long. Germline values: CDR1 DFQATT, CDR2 SNEGSKA (reference sequence). With 5 bases removed from V and 1 base from J, the gap between germline ends came to 12 bases.

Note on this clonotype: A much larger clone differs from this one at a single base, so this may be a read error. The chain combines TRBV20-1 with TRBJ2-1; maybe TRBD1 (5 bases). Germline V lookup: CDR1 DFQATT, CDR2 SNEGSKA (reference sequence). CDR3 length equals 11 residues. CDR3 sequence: CGARRGSEQFF. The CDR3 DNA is TGCGGTGCTAGAAGGGGTTCCGAGCAGTTCTTC.

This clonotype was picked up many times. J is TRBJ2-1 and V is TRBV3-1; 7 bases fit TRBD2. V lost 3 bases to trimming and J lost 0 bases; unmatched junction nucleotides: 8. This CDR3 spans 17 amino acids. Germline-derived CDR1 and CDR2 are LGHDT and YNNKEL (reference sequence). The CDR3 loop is CASSHEFGRSSYNEQFF. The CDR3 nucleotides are TGTGCCAGCAGCCACGAGTTCGGGAGGAGCTCCTACAATGAGCAGTTCTTC.

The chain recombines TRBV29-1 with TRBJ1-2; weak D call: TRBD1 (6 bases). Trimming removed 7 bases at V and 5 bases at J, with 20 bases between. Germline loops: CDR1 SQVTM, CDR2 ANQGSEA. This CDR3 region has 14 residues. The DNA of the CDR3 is TGCAGCGAGGGGGGGGAGGGGGATATTTATGGCTACACCTTC. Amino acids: CSEGGEGDIYGYTF.